One and the same sample provided the 6 T cell receptor beta chains below, sequenced in a study of shared clonotypes between healthy human individuals. The repertoire was sequenced with immunoSEQ multiplex PCR; TCRdb's copy has only in-frame clones and lacks some. The table includes about 680,000 clones, roughly 70% detected once. The sample taken for sequencing was memory CD4+ T cells sorted from blood. This sample's subset: CD45RA-negative fraction. The source of these receptors is a woman under 40 in good health.

The chain employs TRBV5-4 and TRBJ2-7, with no clear D. V gave up 1 base and J gave up 6 bases, with 8 bases separating them. CDR1 and CDR2 (germline): SGHNT, YYREEE (reference sequence). CDR3 size: 12 residues. The CDR3 region has the DNA TGTGCCAGCAGCTTGTCCTCGGGCGAGCAGTACTTC. This translates into CASSLSSGEQYF.

The chain links TRBV6-1 to TRBJ1-2, with a possible D match to TRBD1 (5 bases). The CDR3 is made up of 15 amino acids. Germline assignment: CDR1 MNHNS and CDR2 SASEGT. V was trimmed by 4 bases and J by 0 bases, leaving 12 bases between them. In DNA form, the CDR3 reads TGTGCCAGCAGTGCCCTCAGGGTCTCTAACTATGGCTACACCTTC. Its translation: CASSALRVSNYGYTF.

This chain connects TRBV11-2 to TRBJ1-2; D might be TRBD1 (5 bases). Trimming took 4 bases from V and 5 from J, leaving 17 bases between them. CDR3 length equals 15 residues. Germline V gene lookup returns CDR1 SGHAT and CDR2 FQNNGV. CDR3 in amino acids: CASSSVRLPGYGYTF. The CDR3 DNA is TGTGCCAGCAGCTCCGTTCGGCTACCAGGGTATGGCTACACCTTC.

This clone came up many times. The chain employs TRBV5-1 and TRBJ2-1; D remains unclear. Germline V CDR1 and CDR2: SGHRS, YFSETQ. V was pared by 5 bases and J by 8 bases, with 17 bases between. This CDR3 spans 14 amino acids. This chain's CDR3 is CASSEAPGVDEQFF. CDR3 DNA: TGCGCCAGCAGTGAAGCCCCGGGTGTCGATGAGCAGTTCTTC.

V usage is TRBV7-2 and J usage is TRBJ1-4; 9 nucleotides match TRBD1. Germline trimming cut 1 base from V and 5 bases from J; bases unmatched to any gene: 2. Germline assignment: CDR1 SGHTA and CDR2 FQGNSA. This CDR3 spans 15 amino acids. CDR3 loop: CASSLGDRDNEKLFF. CDR3 bases: TGTGCCAGCAGCTTAGGGGACAGGGACAATGAAAAACTGTTTTTT.

The rearrangement uses TRBV13 and TRBJ2-6, with 7 positions matching TRBD1. The CDR3 runs to 17 residues. Germline V CDR1 and CDR2: PRHDT, FYEKMQ (reference sequence). With 4 bases clipped from V and 0 bases from J, the junction kept 6 bases outside the gene matches. The CDR3 sequence is CASSSGTALSGANVLTF. The CDR3 coding sequence is TGTGCCAGCAGCTCTGGGACAGCGCTCTCTGGGGCCAACGTCCTGACTTTC.